This passage covers 8 T cell receptor beta chains from one sample sequenced in a study of cytomegalovirus exposure and HLA in healthy donors. Use of 60 Vbeta and 13 Jbeta primers characterized the PCR. Libraries were prepared by immunoSEQ multiplex PCR; TCRdb keeps only in-frame clonotypes and omits some of them. The data hold 140,000 to 150,000 clones, with around 80% observed a single time. Sequenced sample: PBMCs. The source is a man between 40 and 49 years old in good health and CMV-seropositive.

DNA for the CDR3: TGTGCCAGCAGCCTCAGCGGGAGGGCCTGGGATGAGCAGTTCTTC. Translating it yields CASSLSGRAWDEQFF. The chain joins TRBV5-8 to TRBJ2-1; 10 bases agree with TRBD2. Germline CDR1 and CDR2: SGHTS and YDEGEE. V gave up 4 bases and J gave up 8 bases; unmatched junction bases: 9. The CDR3 totals 15 residues. Full variable domain (remainder filled in from reference TRBV5-8 and TRBJ2-1): EAGVTQSPTHLIKTRGQQATLRCSPISGHTSVYWYQQALGLGLQFLLWYDEGEERNRGNFPPRFSGRQFPNYSSELNVNALELEDSALYLCASSLSGRAWDEQFFGPGTRLTVL.

This clone was counted only a few times. A read error may account for a junction end that differs from germline. This chain joins TRBV7-9 and TRBJ2-7; 7 bases align to TRBD1. Germline V CDR1 and CDR2: SEHNR, FQNEAQ (reference sequence). The CDR3 totals 16 residues. For the CDR3, the DNA is TGTTCCAGCAGCTTAGAGCAGACAGGGTCCACCTACGAGCAGTACTTC. It codes for CSSSLEQTGSTYEQYF.

The chain employs TRBV25-1 and TRBJ2-3, with 9 bases aligning to TRBD1. Unmatched junction bases numbered 7, after V lost 3 bases and J lost 6 bases. CDR3 length: 15 amino acids. Germline lookup yields CDR1 MGHDK and CDR2 SYGVNS. Here the CDR3 reads CASSDPGQGRDTQYF. The CDR3 DNA reads TGTGCCAGCAGTGACCCGGGACAGGGCCGTGATACGCAGTATTTT.

The chain is built from TRBV9 and TRBJ2-3; D gene unclear. Germline CDR1 SGDLS, CDR2 YYNGEE. This CDR3 comprises 13 residues. The V end lost 0 bases, the J end lost 4 bases, and 6 bases lay between the germline ends. DNA for the CDR3: TGTGCCAGCAGCGTAGGAGGAGCAGATACGCAGTATTTT. Translated: CASSVGGADTQYF. The full variable domain, rest sourced from reference TRBV9 and TRBJ2-3, is DSGVTQTPKHLITATGQRVTLRCSPRSGDLSVYWYQQSLDQGLQFLIQYYNGEERAKGNILERFSAQQFPDLHSELNLSSLELGDSALYFCASSVGGADTQYFGPGTRLTVL.

This clone has a single count. V usage is TRBV7-9 and J usage is TRBJ2-7; D perhaps matches TRBD2 (5 bases). Trimming took 2 bases from V and 3 from J, leaving 8 bases between them. This CDR3 region has 13 residues. CDR1 SEHNR and CDR2 FQNEAQ come from the germline V gene (reference sequence). The CDR3 coding sequence is TGTGCCAGCAGCTTAAACGGGGACTACGAGCAGTACTTC. Encoded protein: CASSLNGDYEQYF.

This chain uses TRBV11-1 with TRBJ2-1, with 7 bases aligning to TRBD1. V trimming: 5 bases; J trimming: 5 bases; junction bases outside the gene matches: 3. The germline V gene has CDR1 SGHAT and CDR2 FQDESV (reference sequence). The CDR3 covers 13 residues. The CDR3 spells CASSPTGDNEQFF. The CDR3 DNA reads as TGTGCCAGCAGCCCCACAGGGGACAATGAGCAGTTCTTC.

The genes are TRBV7-2 and TRBJ2-7; D perhaps matches TRBD1 (7 bases). The CDR3 has 16 amino acids. Germline V lookup: CDR1 SGHTA, CDR2 FQGNSA. Trimming left V 2 bases short and J 3 bases short, with 17 bases between. CDR3 DNA: TGTGCCAGCAGCTTATTCCTTTGGCAGGGGGGCTACGAGCAGTACTTC. Its protein is CASSLFLWQGGYEQYF.

The V call is TRBV5-5, the J call TRBJ1-5; unclear D gene. The length of the CDR3 is 15 residues. Germline loops: CDR1 SGHKS, CDR2 YYEKEE (reference sequence). Trimming pared 7 bases from V and 3 bases from J, leaving 17 bases between. The CDR3 here is CASQAWVQHNQPQHF. The CDR3 DNA reads TGTGCCAGCCAGGCTTGGGTGCAGCACAATCAGCCCCAGCATTTT.